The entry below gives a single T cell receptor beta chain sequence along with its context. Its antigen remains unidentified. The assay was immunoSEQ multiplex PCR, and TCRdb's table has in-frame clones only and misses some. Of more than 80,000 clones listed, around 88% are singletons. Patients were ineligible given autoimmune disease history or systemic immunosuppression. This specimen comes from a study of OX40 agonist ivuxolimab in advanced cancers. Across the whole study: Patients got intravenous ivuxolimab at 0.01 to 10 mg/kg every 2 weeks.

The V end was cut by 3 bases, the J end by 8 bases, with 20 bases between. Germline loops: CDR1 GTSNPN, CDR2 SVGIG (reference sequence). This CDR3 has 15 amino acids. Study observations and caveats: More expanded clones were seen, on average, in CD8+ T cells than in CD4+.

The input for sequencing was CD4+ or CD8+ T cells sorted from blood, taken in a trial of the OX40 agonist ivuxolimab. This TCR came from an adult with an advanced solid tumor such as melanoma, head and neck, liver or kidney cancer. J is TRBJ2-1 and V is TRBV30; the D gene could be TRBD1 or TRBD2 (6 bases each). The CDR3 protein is CAWSIVGGPTDEQFF. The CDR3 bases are TGTGCCTGGAGCATAGTAGGGGGGCCAACCGATGAGCAGTTCTTC.